These 12 T cell receptor beta chains originate from one sample sequenced in a study of T cells in Graves' hyperthyroidism and ophthalmopathy. Using RNA transcripts as the source, TCR beta CDR3 regions were amplified. A set of HTBI primers served as the primers for a first-round RT-PCR of the TCR CDR3. TCRdb reanalysed the multiplex PCR reads using MiXCR and keeps one entry per CDR3 protein. The table includes around 600,000 distinct CDR3 sequences, more than 12% detected once. What was sequenced was blood. The receptors come from a woman aged 50 to 60 with Graves' ophthalmopathy.

This clonotype was observed a few times. The chain combines TRBV19 with TRBJ1-5, with TRBD1 as a possible D gene (6 bases). Germline V gene lookup returns CDR1 LNHDA and CDR2 SQIVND (reference sequence). V was pared by 5 bases and J by 2 bases, with 16 bases between. The CDR3 spans 16 residues. DNA for the CDR3: TGTGCCAGTAGTCCAAGGACAGCGTTTGGCAATCAGCCCCAGCATTTT. This translates into CASSPRTAFGNQPQHF.

In this sample, this clonotype turned up many times. V usage is TRBV7-8 and J usage is TRBJ2-2; TRBD2 is a possible D gene (6 bases). The CDR3 is made up of 14 amino acids. Germline loops: CDR1 SGHVS, CDR2 FQNEAQ. Trimming took off 5 bases at V and 6 bases at J, with 13 bases between the two ends. DNA for the CDR3: TGTGCCAGCAGCCTAATCTCGGGAGCCGGGGAGCTGTTTTTT. Amino acids: CASSLISGAGELFF.

This clonotype was found a few times. The chain is built from TRBV19 and TRBJ2-4, with D unclear. The CDR3 runs to 13 residues. Germline V gene sequence: CDR1 LNHDA, CDR2 SQIVND (reference sequence). Trimming stripped 8 bases from V and 5 bases from J, with 13 bases between. Written as DNA, the CDR3 is TGTGCCAGTTCCCGGTGGGCTGAAAACATTCAGTACTTC. It encodes CASSRWAENIQYF.

For this clonotype: One end of the junction is discordant with germline, which a read error may explain. The chain combines TRBV12-3 or TRBV12-4 with TRBJ2-1, with D perhaps matching TRBD2 (6 bases). CDR3 length: 13 amino acids. DNA of the CDR3: TGTGCCGGCAGTTTAGGGCTAGCGAATGAGCAGTTCTTC. Its translation is CAGSLGLANEQFF.

This clonotype has a handful of counts. The junction shows a germline mismatch at one end, possibly a read error. The chain is built from TRBV28 and TRBJ2-1, with 7 bases lining up with TRBD1. Per the germline V gene, CDR1 is MDHEN and CDR2 is SYDVKM. The CDR3 is 12 residues long. In DNA form, the CDR3 reads TGTGCCGGCAGAACAGGGGCCAATGAGCAGTTCTTC. Translating gives CAGRTGANEQFF.

The J gene is TRBJ2-1, the V gene TRBV6-4, with D possibly TRBD2 on 6 matching bases. Trimming removed 0 bases from V and 9 bases from J, with 15 bases in between. Germline CDR1 is MRHNA and CDR2 is SNTAGT. This CDR3 is built from 15 residues. CDR3 in amino acids: CASSDSFGGNIEQFF. CDR3 DNA: TGTGCCAGCAGTGACTCTTTTGGCGGGAACATTGAGCAGTTCTTC.

This chain connects TRBV19 to TRBJ1-6; tentatively, D is TRBD1 (6 bases). The V gene lost 4 bases and the J gene lost 8 bases, with 12 bases spanning the gap. The length of the CDR3 is 14 residues. Germline V gene lookup returns CDR1 LNHDA and CDR2 SQIVND (reference sequence). The chain's CDR3 is CASSRTGNDSPLHF. CDR3 nucleotide sequence: TGTGCCAGTAGTAGAACAGGGAACGATTCACCCCTCCACTTT. Supplemented by reference TRBV19 and TRBJ1-6, the full variable domain reads DGGITQSPKYLFRKEGQNVTLSCEQNLNHDAMYWYRQDPGQGLRLIYYSQIVNDFQKGDIAEGYSVSREKKESFPLTVTSAQKNPTAFYLCASSRTGNDSPLHFGNGTRLTVT.

The table lists this clonotype with many counts. Germline and junction disagree at one end, which may indicate a read error. The CDR3 region is CSIDRDNEQFF. The CDR3 nucleotides read TGCAGCATTGACAGGGACAATGAGCAGTTCTTC. V is TRBV29-1 and J is TRBJ2-1; TRBD1 agrees at 7 bases. Germline V gene sequence: CDR1 SQVTM, CDR2 ANQGSEA. The CDR3 sequence is 11 residues long.

This clonotype was recorded many times. The chain uses TRBV7-9 and TRBJ2-5; TRBD2 aligns across 14 bases. Trimming took 7 bases from V and 5 from J; bases not matched to a gene: 9. The V gene's germline CDR1 is SEHNR and CDR2 FQNEAQ (reference sequence). This CDR3 comprises 16 residues. Written as DNA, the CDR3 is TGTGCCAGCACCGGACTAGCGGGAGGTATCGGTGAGACCCAGTACTTC. This encodes CASTGLAGGIGETQYF.

This clonotype has ten or more counts. The chain combines TRBV28 with TRBJ2-1; TRBD2 aligns across 11 bases. The ends lost 7 bases at V and 6 bases at J; junction bases unmatched: 5. The CDR3 loop spans 14 amino acids. The germline V gene has CDR1 MDHEN and CDR2 SYDVKM. For the CDR3, the DNA is TGTGCCAGCACGGGACTAGCGGAAACCAATGAGCAGTTCTTC. Protein product: CASTGLAETNEQFF.

This clonotype has just a few counts. The chain is built from TRBV12-3 or TRBV12-4 and TRBJ2-1; 10 bases are shared with TRBD2. J was trimmed by 6 bases and V by 8 bases; bases with no gene match: 7. The CDR3 consists of 14 residues. The CDR3 region is CASVPGLASNEQFF. CDR3 nucleotides: TGTGCCAGCGTACCGGGACTAGCGAGCAATGAGCAGTTCTTC.

The table lists this clonotype with many counts. The chain combines TRBV24-1 with TRBJ2-2, with D perhaps given as TRBD1 or TRBD2 (5 bases each). The germline gives CDR1 KGHDR, CDR2 SFDVKD. CDR3 length: 18 amino acids. V dropped 2 bases and J dropped 0 bases, with 15 bases sitting between them. This CDR3 is CATSDSGLAGTNTGELFF. CDR3 DNA: TGTGCCACCAGTGATTCGGGGCTGGCAGGCACGAACACCGGGGAGCTGTTTTTT.